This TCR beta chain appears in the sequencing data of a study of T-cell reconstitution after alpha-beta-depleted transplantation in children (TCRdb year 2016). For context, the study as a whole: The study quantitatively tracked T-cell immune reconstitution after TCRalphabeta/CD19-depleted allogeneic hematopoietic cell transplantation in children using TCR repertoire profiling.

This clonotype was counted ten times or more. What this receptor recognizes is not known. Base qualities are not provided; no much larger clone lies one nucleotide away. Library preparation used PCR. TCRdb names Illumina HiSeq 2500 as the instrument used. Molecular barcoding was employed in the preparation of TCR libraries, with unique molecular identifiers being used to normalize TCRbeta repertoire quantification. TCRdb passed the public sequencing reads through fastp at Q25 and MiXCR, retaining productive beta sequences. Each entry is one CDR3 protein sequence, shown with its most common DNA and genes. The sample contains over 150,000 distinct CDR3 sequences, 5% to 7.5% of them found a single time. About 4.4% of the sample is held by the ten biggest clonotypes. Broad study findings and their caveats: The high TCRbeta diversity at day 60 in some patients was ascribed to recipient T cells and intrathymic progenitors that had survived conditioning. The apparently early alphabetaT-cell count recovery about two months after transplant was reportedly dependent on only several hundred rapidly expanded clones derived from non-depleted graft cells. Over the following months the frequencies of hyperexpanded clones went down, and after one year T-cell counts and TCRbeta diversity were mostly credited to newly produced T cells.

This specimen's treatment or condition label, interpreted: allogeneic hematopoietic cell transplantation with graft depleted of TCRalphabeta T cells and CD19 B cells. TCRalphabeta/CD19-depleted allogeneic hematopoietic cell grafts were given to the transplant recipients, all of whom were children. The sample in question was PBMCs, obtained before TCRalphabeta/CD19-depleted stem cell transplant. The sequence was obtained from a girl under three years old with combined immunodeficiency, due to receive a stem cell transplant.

CDR3 sequence: CSFCGGQGFATNEKLFF. The DNA is TGCAGCTTCTGCGGGGGACAGGGGTTTGCAACTAATGAAAAACTGTTTTTT. In this chain, TRBV29-1 is recombined with TRBJ1-4, with 10 bases in between that match TRBD1. From a lookup of the germline V gene, CDR1 and CDR2 are SQVTM and ANQGSEA. The germline V end is reduced by 8 bases and the J end by 0 bases; junction bases left unmatched: 12. From the cysteine through the phenylalanine, the CDR3 covers 17 amino acids. Only the CDR3 DNA stays, 51 bases, in frame from base 1.